Listed here are 2 T cell receptor beta chains from one sample, sequenced in a study of regulatory T cells in long-lasting Graves disease. Through Arm-PCR of CDR3 regions and iRepertoire HTBI primers, TCR beta libraries were built. A single record per CDR3 protein comes from TCRdb applying MiXCR to the multiplex PCR reads. The data contain about 460,000 distinct CDR3 sequences, 22% of them seen just once; the ten biggest clones take up less than 15%. Time point defined: persistent/refractory GD, antithyroid drugs over 5 years with positive TRAb. Generation of the TCR library employed RNA extracted from PBMCs. This specimen consisted of peripheral blood mononuclear cells (PBMCs), obtained when the disease was refractory, from a patient treated with antithyroid drugs. These receptors all come from a female donor with Graves disease.

This clonotype was detected a few times. The chain combines TRBV11-2 with TRBJ2-2; 7 bases are a match to TRBD1. CDR3 size: 17 residues. Germline lookup yields CDR1 SGHAT and CDR2 FQNNGV. V trimming: 5 bases; J trimming: 0 bases; junction bases outside the gene matches: 9. The CDR3 here is CASSAIKGAPNTGELFF. CDR3 nucleotide sequence: TGTGCCAGCAGCGCCATAAAGGGGGCCCCGAACACCGGGGAGCTGTTTTTT.

Concerning this clonotype itself: This may stem from a read error, because a much larger clone lies one nucleotide away. The J gene is TRBJ1-2, the V gene TRBV12-3 or TRBV12-4; D perhaps matches TRBD1 (5 bases). V shed 0 bases and J shed 7 bases, with 12 bases lying between them. This CDR3 comprises 14 residues. The CDR3 here is CASSLAQEAGGYTF. The CDR3 region has the DNA TGTGCCAGCAGTTTAGCACAGGAGGCGGGTGGCTACACCTTC.